The rows below give T cell receptor beta chains drawn from one sample of a study of cytomegalovirus exposure and HLA in healthy donors. The repertoire was sequenced with immunoSEQ multiplex PCR; TCRdb's copy has only in-frame clones and lacks some. The data hold about 98,000 clones, with 74% observed a single time. The sequencing sample was made of PBMCs. All receptors derive from a male donor in good health and CMV-seronegative. CDR3s include the opening cysteine and the closing phenylalanine or tryptophan. The order of the fields is CDR3 protein, CDR3 DNA, J gene, V gene, D gene, CDR3 length, clone size. D genes are given only for firm matches. Not all rows give a size; the values are once, few, many and, for expanded clones, a class.

CDR3: CASSFEGTGSGNTIYF; DNA: TGCGCCAGCAGCTTTGAAGGGACAGGATCTGGAAACACCATATATTTT; J: TRBJ1-3; V: TRBV5-1; D: TRBD1; length: 16; size: .
CDR3: CASGEDRTNTEAFF; DNA: TGTGCCAGCGGAGAGGACAGGACGAACACTGAAGCTTTCTTT; J: TRBJ1-1; V: TRBV6-5; D: TRBD1; length: 14; size: .
CDR3: CASSPTGTVNGYGYTF; DNA: TGTGCCAGCAGTCCGACGGGGACAGTTAATGGGTATGGCTACACCTTC; J: TRBJ1-2; V: TRBV2; D: TRBD1; length: 16; size: .
CDR3: CASSRTAYEQYF; DNA: TGTGCCAGCAGTCGGACTGCCTACGAGCAGTACTTC; J: TRBJ2-7; V: TRBV6-5; D: .; length: 12; size: .
CDR3: CASSFSDRSSEAFF; DNA: TGTGCCAGCAGTTTCTCCGACAGGAGCTCTGAAGCTTTCTTT; J: TRBJ1-1; V: TRBV28; D: .; length: 14; size: .
CDR3: CASSAKLAGPWGEQYF; DNA: TGCGCCAGCAGCGCAAAGCTAGCGGGCCCGTGGGGGGAGCAGTACTTC; J: TRBJ2-7; V: TRBV5-1; D: TRBD2; length: 16; size: .
CDR3: CASIPGTGWETQYF; DNA: TGTGCCAGCATTCCAGGTACTGGGTGGGAGACCCAGTACTTC; J: TRBJ2-5; V: TRBV7-9; D: .; length: 14; size: .
CDR3: CASSFLDRDGFGAKNIQYF; DNA: TGTGCCAGCAGTTTTCTTGACAGGGATGGATTTGGAGCCAAAAACATTCAGTACTTC; J: TRBJ2-4; V: TRBV28; D: TRBD1; length: 19; size: .
CDR3: CASSFQGRTEAFF; DNA: TGTGCCAGCAGTTTCCAGGGGCGCACTGAAGCTTTCTTT; J: TRBJ1-1; V: TRBV28; D: .; length: 13; size: .
CDR3: CASSQRGLAGVGVYEQYF; DNA: TGTGCCAGCAGCCAACGGGGCCTAGCGGGAGTCGGGGTCTACGAGCAGTACTTC; J: TRBJ2-7; V: TRBV4-2; D: TRBD2; length: 18; size: .
CDR3: CASSEVGFADYEQYF; DNA: TGTGCCAGCAGTGAAGTTGGATTTGCGGATTACGAGCAGTACTTC; J: TRBJ2-7; V: TRBV2; D: .; length: 15; size: .
CDR3: CASSRAGANNEQYF; DNA: TGTGCCAGCAGTCGGGCTGGGGCAAATAACGAGCAGTACTTC; J: TRBJ2-7; V: TRBV6-5; D: .; length: 14; size: once
CDR3: CASSFSLSYEQYF; DNA: TGTGCCAGCAGTTTCTCCCTATCCTACGAGCAGTACTTC; J: TRBJ2-7; V: TRBV27; D: .; length: 13; size: .
CDR3: CASREINRESEQYF; DNA: TGTGCCAGCAGGGAGATAAACAGGGAATCAGAGCAGTACTTC; J: TRBJ2-7; V: TRBV25-1; D: .; length: 14; size: .
CDR3: CASSQGLAGVYEQYF; DNA: TGTGCCAGCAGCCAAGGACTAGCGGGGGTCTACGAGCAGTACTTC; J: TRBJ2-7; V: TRBV14; D: TRBD2; length: 15; size: .
CDR3: CASSIDAGGHVEQYF; DNA: TGTGCCAGTAGTATAGACGCGGGAGGGCACGTCGAGCAGTACTTC; J: TRBJ2-7; V: TRBV19; D: TRBD2; length: 15; size: few
CDR3: CASRGGSSYNEQFF; DNA: TGTGCCAGCCGGGGCGGGAGCTCCTACAATGAGCAGTTCTTC; J: TRBJ2-1; V: TRBV6-6; D: TRBD2; length: 14; size: .
CDR3: CSVEGLNTDTQYF; DNA: TGCAGCGTTGAGGGACTTAACACAGATACGCAGTATTTT; J: TRBJ2-3; V: TRBV29-1; D: .; length: 13; size: .
CDR3: CSVIASENTGELFF; DNA: TGCAGCGTGATAGCCAGCGAGAACACCGGGGAGCTGTTTTTT; J: TRBJ2-2; V: TRBV29-1; D: .; length: 14; size: once
CDR3: CASSLVGQQAYEQYF; DNA: TGTGCCAGCAGCTTAGTAGGCCAACAGGCCTACGAGCAGTACTTC; J: TRBJ2-7; V: TRBV7-2; D: .; length: 15; size: .
CDR3: CSATLPGTGDRGYTF; DNA: TGCAGCGCCACCCTACCCGGGACAGGGGACCGTGGCTACACCTTC; J: TRBJ1-2; V: TRBV29-1; D: TRBD1; length: 15; size: .
CDR3: CASSLAGGSYEQYF; DNA: TGTGCCAGCAGCCTAGCGGGAGGATCCTACGAGCAGTACTTC; J: TRBJ2-7; V: TRBV11-2; D: TRBD2; length: 14; size: .
CDR3: CASSDRGLNTEAFF; DNA: TGTGCCAGTAGTGACAGGGGCCTGAACACTGAAGCTTTCTTT; J: TRBJ1-1; V: TRBV19; D: TRBD1; length: 14; size: .
CDR3: CASSPGQDTYEQYF; DNA: TGCGCCAGCAGCCCGGGACAGGACACCTACGAGCAGTACTTC; J: TRBJ2-7; V: TRBV4-3; D: TRBD1; length: 14; size: few
CDR3: CASRSSGRASGANVLTF; DNA: TGTGCCAGCCGCTCAAGCGGGAGGGCTTCTGGGGCCAACGTCCTGACTTTC; J: TRBJ2-6; V: TRBV7-9; D: TRBD2; length: 17; size: .
CDR3: CASSRDRVSGEQYF; DNA: TGTGCCAGCAGTCGGGACAGGGTGTCGGGTGAGCAGTACTTC; J: TRBJ2-7; V: TRBV6-5; D: TRBD1; length: 14; size: .
CDR3: CAWATVPNEQFF; DNA: TGTGCCTGGGCGACTGTCCCCAATGAGCAGTTCTTC; J: TRBJ2-1; V: TRBV30; D: .; length: 12; size: .
CDR3: CATSRPSGTVSRNQPQHF; DNA: TGTGCCACCAGCAGACCCTCAGGAACGGTATCCCGCAATCAGCCCCAGCATTTT; J: TRBJ1-5; V: TRBV15; D: .; length: 18; size: .
CDR3: CASSLKDRGGTEAFF; DNA: TGTGCCAGCAGCTTGAAGGACAGGGGCGGCACTGAAGCTTTCTTT; J: TRBJ1-1; V: TRBV7-8; D: TRBD1; length: 15; size: .
CDR3: CASSFIAGVYEQYF; DNA: TGTGCCAGCAGCTTTATAGCGGGAGTGTACGAGCAGTACTTC; J: TRBJ2-7; V: TRBV5-6; D: TRBD2; length: 14; size: .
CDR3: CASRLRGRRNQPQHF; DNA: TGTGCAAGTCGCTTAAGGGGCCGACGCAATCAGCCCCAGCATTTT; J: TRBJ1-5; V: TRBV12-2; D: .; length: 15; size: .
CDR3: CSGRGQGTQYF; DNA: TGCAGCGGGAGGGGACAGGGGACCCAGTACTTC; J: TRBJ2-5; V: TRBV29-1; D: TRBD1; length: 11; size: .
CDR3: CAWSVIAGEQFF; DNA: TGTGCCTGGAGTGTAATTGCAGGTGAGCAGTTCTTC; J: TRBJ2-1; V: TRBV30; D: .; length: 12; size: .
CDR3: CAISEDRVGNYGYTF; DNA: TGTGCCATCAGTGAGGACAGGGTGGGAAACTATGGCTACACCTTC; J: TRBJ1-2; V: TRBV10-3; D: TRBD1; length: 15; size: .
CDR3: CASSTGTHIDEQFF; DNA: TGTGCCAGCAGCACCGGGACTCATATCGATGAGCAGTTCTTC; J: TRBJ2-1; V: TRBV5-4; D: .; length: 14; size: once
CDR3: CASSPGSTGELFF; DNA: TGTGCCAGTAGTCCGGGATCGACCGGGGAGCTGTTTTTT; J: TRBJ2-2; V: TRBV19; D: .; length: 13; size: few
CDR3: CASNRGNMNTEAFF; DNA: TGTGCCAGCAACAGGGGCAACATGAACACTGAAGCTTTCTTT; J: TRBJ1-1; V: TRBV9; D: TRBD1; length: 14; size: .
CDR3: CASSIDQATFYGYTF; DNA: TGTGCCAGTAGTATAGATCAAGCGACGTTCTATGGCTACACCTTC; J: TRBJ1-2; V: TRBV19; D: .; length: 15; size: .
CDR3: CASSLVGGEYGYEQYF; DNA: TGTGCCAGCAGCTTAGTGGGAGGGGAATATGGATACGAGCAGTACTTC; J: TRBJ2-7; V: TRBV7-8; D: TRBD2; length: 16; size: .
CDR3: CASSLGTGGKTGELFF; DNA: TGCGCCAGCAGCTTGGGGACAGGGGGCAAAACCGGGGAGCTGTTTTTT; J: TRBJ2-2; V: TRBV5-1; D: TRBD1; length: 16; size: .